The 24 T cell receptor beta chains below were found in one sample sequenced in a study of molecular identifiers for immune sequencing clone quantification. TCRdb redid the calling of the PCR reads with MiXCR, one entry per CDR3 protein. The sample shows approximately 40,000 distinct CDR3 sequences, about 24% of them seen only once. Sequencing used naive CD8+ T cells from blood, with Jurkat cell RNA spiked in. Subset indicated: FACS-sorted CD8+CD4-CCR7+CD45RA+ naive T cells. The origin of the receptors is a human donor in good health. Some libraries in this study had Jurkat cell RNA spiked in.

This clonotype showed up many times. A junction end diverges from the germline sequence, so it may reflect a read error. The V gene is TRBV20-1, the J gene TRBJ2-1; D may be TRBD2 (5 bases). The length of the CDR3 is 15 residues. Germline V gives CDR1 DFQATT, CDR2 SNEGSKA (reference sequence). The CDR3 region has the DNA TGCAGTGCCAGAGGGCTATTCCACCCCTACAATGAGCAGTTCTTC. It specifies CSARGLFHPYNEQFF.

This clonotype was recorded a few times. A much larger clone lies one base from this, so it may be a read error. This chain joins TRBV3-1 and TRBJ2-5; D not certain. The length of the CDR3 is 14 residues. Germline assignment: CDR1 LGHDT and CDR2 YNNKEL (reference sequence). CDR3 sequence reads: CASSQEAASVTQHF. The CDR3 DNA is TGTGCCAGCAGCCAAGAAGCCGCGTCTGTGACCCAGCACTTC.

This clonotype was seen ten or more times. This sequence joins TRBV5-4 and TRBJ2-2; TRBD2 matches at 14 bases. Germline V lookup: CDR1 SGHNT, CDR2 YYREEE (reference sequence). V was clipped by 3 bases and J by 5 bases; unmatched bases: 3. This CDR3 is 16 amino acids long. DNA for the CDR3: TGTGCCAGCAGCTCGGGACTAGCGGGAGATACCGGGGAGCTGTTTTTT. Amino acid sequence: CASSSGLAGDTGELFF.

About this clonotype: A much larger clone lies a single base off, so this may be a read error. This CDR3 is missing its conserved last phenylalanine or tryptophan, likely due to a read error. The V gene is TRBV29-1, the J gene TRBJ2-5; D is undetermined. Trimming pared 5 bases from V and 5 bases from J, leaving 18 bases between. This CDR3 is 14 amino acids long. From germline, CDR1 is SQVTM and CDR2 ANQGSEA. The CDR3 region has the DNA TGCAGCGTTCAACTACCTCGGCTTTTGGAGACCCAGTACCTC. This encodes CSVQLPRLLETQYL.

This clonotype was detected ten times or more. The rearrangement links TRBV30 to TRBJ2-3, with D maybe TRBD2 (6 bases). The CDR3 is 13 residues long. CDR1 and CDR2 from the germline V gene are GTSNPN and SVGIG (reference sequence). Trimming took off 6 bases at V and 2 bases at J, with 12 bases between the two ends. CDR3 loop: CACLWEATDTQYF. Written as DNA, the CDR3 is TGTGCCTGTCTTTGGGAGGCCACAGATACGCAGTATTTT.

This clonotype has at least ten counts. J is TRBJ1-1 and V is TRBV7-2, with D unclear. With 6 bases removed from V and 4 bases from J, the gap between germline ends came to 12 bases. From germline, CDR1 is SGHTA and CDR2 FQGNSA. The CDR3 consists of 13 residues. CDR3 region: CASSGGEVTEAFF. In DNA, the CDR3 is TGTGCCAGCAGTGGTGGGGAGGTCACTGAAGCTTTCTTT.

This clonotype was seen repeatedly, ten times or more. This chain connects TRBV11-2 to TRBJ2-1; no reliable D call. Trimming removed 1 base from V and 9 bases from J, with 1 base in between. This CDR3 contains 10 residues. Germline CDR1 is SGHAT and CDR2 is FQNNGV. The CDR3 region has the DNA TGTGCCAGCAGCTTAGCTGAGCAGTTCTTC. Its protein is CASSLAEQFF.

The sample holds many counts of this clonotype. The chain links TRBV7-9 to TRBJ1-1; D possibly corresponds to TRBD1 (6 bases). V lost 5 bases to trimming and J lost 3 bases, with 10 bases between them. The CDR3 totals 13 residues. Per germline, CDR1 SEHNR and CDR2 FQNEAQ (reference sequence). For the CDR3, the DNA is TGTGCCAGCAGCGAAACAGGGTACACTGAAGCTTTCTTT. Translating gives CASSETGYTEAFF.

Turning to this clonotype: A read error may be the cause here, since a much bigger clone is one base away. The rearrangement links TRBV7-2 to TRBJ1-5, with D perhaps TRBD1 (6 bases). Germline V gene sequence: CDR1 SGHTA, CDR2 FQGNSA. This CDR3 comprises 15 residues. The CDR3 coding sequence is TGTGCCAGCAGCCCGGACAGCAATAACAATCAGCCCCCGCATTTT. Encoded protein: CASSPDSNNNQPPHF.

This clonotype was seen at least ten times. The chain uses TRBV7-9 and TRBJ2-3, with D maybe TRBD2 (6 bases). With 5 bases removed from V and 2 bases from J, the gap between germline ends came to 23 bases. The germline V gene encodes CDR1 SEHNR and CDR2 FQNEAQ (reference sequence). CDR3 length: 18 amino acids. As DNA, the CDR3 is TGTGCCAGCAGCCTGCCCCGGCGGGACCAGATCTACACAGATACGCAGTATTTT. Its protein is CASSLPRRDQIYTDTQYF.

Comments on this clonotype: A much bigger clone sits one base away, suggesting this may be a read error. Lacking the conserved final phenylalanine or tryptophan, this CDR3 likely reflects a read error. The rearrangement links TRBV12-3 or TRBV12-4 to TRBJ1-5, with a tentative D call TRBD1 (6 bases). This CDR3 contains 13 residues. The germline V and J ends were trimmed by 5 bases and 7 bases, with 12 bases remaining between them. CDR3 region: CASSTGLKQPQHL. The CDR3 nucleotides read TGTGCCAGCAGTACAGGGTTAAAGCAGCCCCAGCATCTT.

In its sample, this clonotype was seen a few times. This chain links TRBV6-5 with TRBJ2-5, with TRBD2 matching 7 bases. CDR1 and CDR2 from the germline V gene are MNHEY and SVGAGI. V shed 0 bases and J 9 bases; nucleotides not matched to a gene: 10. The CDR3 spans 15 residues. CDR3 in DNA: TGTGCCAGCAGTTACTCGTCTAGCGGATTGGAGCCCCAGTACTTC. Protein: CASSYSSSGLEPQYF.

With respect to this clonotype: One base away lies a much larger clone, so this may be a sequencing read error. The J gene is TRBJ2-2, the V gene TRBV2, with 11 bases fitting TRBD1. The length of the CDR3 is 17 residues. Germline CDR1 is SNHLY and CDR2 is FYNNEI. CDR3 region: CASSDPGQGGRAGELLF. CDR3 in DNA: TGTGCCAGCAGTGATCCGGGACAGGGGGGAAGAGCCGGGGAGCTGCTTTTT.

This CDR3 reads CASSLTGATTEAFF. DNA of the CDR3: TGTGCCAGCAGCTTAACAGGGGCCACCACTGAAGCTTTCTTT. This chain links TRBV27 with TRBJ1-1; 7 nucleotides line up with TRBD1. This CDR3 spans 14 amino acids. Looked up from germline, CDR1 is MNHEY and CDR2 is SMNVEV (reference sequence). Trimming removed 6 bases from V and 4 bases from J; junction bases left unmatched: 8.

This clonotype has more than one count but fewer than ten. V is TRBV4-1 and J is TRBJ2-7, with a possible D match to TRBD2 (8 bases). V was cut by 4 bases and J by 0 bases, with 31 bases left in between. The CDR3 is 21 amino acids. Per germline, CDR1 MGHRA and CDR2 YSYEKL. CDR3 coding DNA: TGCGCCAGCAGCCCTCTGGCCAGGGGGACTAGGCACACTCGGAGCTCCTACGAGCAGTACTTC. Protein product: CASSPLARGTRHTRSSYEQYF.

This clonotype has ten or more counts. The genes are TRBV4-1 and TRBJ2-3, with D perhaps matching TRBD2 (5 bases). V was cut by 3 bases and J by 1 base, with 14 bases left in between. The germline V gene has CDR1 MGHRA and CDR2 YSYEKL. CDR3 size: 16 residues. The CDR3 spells CASSQSRLAGTDTQYF. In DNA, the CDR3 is TGCGCCAGCAGCCAGTCGAGGCTAGCCGGCACAGATACGCAGTATTTT.

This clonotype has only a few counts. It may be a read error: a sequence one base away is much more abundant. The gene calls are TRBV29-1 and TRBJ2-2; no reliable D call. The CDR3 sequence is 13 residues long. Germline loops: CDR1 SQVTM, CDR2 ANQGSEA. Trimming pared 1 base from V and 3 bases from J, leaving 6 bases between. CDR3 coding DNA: TGCAGCGTTGAAGTAGGATACACCGGGGAGCTGTTTTTT. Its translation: CSVEVGYTGELFF.

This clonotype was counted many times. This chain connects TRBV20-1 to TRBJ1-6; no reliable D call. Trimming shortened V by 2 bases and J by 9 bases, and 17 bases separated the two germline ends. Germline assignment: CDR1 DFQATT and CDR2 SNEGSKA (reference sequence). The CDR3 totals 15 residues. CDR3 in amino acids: CSARNERASGSPLHF. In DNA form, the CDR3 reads TGCAGTGCTAGAAACGAGCGGGCATCGGGTTCACCCCTCCACTTT.

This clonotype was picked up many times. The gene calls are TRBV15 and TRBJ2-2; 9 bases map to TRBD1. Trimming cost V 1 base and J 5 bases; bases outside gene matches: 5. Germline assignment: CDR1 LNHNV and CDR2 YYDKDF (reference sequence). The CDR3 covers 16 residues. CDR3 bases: TGTGCCACCAGCAGAGCGTGGACAGGGGAAACCGGGGAGCTGTTTTTT. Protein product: CATSRAWTGETGELFF.

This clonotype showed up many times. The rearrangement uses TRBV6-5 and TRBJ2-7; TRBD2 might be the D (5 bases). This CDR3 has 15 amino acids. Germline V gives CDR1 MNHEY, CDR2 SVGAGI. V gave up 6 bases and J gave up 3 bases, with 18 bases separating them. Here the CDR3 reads CASSLGPSGSYEQYF. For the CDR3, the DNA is TGTGCCAGCAGCCTTGGGCCTTCGGGGAGCTACGAGCAGTACTTC.

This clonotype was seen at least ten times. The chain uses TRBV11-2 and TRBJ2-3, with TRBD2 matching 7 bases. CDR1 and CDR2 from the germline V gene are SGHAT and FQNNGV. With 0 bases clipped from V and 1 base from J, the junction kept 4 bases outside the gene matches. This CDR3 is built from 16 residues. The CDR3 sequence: CASSLDQRDGTDTQYF. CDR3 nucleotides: TGTGCCAGCAGCTTAGATCAGCGGGACGGCACAGATACGCAGTATTTT.

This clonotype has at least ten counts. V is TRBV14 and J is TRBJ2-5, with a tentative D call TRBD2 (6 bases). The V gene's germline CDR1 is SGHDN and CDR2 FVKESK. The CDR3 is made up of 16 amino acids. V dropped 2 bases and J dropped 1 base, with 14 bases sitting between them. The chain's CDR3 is CASSQRGTYPQETQYF. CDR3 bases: TGTGCCAGCAGCCAAAGAGGGACTTACCCCCAAGAGACCCAGTACTTC.

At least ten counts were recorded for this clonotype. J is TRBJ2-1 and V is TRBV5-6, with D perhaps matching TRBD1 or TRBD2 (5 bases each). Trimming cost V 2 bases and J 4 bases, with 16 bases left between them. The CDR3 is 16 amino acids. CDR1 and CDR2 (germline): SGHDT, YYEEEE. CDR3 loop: CASSFRARDGYNEQFF. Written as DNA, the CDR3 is TGTGCCAGCAGCTTCAGGGCCCGGGATGGGTACAATGAGCAGTTCTTC. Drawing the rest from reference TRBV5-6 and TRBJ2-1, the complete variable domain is DAGVTQSPTHLIKTRGQQVTLRCSPKSGHDTVSWYQQALGQGPQFIFQYYEEEERQRGNFPDRFSGHQFPNYSSELNVNALLLGDSALYLCASSFRARDGYNEQFFGPGTRLTVL.

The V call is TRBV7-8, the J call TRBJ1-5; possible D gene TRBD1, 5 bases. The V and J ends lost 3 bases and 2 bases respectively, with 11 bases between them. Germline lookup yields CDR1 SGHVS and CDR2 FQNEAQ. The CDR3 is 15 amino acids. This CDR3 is CASSFGDFGNQPQHF. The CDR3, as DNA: TGTGCCAGCAGCTTCGGGGACTTTGGCAATCAGCCCCAGCATTTT.